The 3 T cell receptor beta chains listed next were all sequenced from one sample in a study of Tregs in tolerant kidney transplant recipients. Profiled with immunoSEQ multiplex PCR; TCRdb holds only in-frame clones, not every one. This sample contains 30,000 or so clones. This specimen was CD8+ T cells from blood, taken before the transplant. The receptors here all came from a human donor who received a combined kidney and bone marrow transplant.

Details on this clone: With the read ending 3 residues before the CDR3 end, the germline J gene is used to fill in that end. The V call is TRBV5-1, the J call TRBJ2-7; TRBD1 matches 7 bases. V lost 4 bases, J lost 0 bases, and 7 bases stayed unmatched. The CDR3 has 15 amino acids. CDR1 is SGHRS and CDR2 is YFSETQ in the germline V gene. Partial CDR3 DNA: TGCGCCAGCAGCCCCTTCGGGACAGCCTCCTACGAG. This sequence encodes CASSPFGTASYE. The whole CDR3 reads CASSPFGTASYEQYF.

Concerning this clone itself: The read gets to within 3 residues of the CDR3 end, and the germline J gene fills in the rest. The chain employs TRBV20-1 and TRBJ2-3; TRBD1 matches 8 bases. Trimming cost V 0 bases and J 3 bases; bases outside gene matches: 5. From germline, CDR1 is DFQATT and CDR2 SNEGSKA (reference sequence). This CDR3 comprises 15 residues. The part of the CDR3 DNA that was read is TGCAGTGCTAGAGATCAGGGGGCTATAACAGATACG. The encoded protein is CSARDQGAITDT. The full CDR3 protein is CSARDQGAITDTQYF.

For this clone: The CDR3 end lies 3 residues beyond the end of the read and is filled in from the germline J gene. The chain is built from TRBV20-1 and TRBJ2-1, with D perhaps TRBD1 or TRBD2 (5 bases each). The CDR3 consists of 16 residues. Germline values: CDR1 DFQATT, CDR2 SNEGSKA (reference sequence). V lost 0 bases to trimming and J lost 6 bases, with 18 bases between them. CDR3 region: CSARDLRGVISNEQFF. The covered CDR3 bases are TGCAGTGCTAGAGATCTGAGAGGGGTAATTTCCAATGAG.